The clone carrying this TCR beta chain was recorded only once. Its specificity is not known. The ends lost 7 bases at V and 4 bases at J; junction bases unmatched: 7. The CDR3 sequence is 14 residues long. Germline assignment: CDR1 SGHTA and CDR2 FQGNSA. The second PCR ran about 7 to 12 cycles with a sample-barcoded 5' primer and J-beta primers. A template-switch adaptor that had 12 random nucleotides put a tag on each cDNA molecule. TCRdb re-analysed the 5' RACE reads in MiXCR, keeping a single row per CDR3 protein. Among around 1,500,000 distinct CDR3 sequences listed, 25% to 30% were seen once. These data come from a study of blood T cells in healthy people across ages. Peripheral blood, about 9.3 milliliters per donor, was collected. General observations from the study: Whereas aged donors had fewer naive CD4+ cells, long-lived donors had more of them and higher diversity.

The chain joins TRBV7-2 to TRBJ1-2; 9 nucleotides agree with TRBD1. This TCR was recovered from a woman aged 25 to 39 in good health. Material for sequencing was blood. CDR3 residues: CASTRTGAFYGYTF. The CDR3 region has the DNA TGTGCCAGCACTAGGACAGGGGCGTTCTATGGCTACACCTTC.